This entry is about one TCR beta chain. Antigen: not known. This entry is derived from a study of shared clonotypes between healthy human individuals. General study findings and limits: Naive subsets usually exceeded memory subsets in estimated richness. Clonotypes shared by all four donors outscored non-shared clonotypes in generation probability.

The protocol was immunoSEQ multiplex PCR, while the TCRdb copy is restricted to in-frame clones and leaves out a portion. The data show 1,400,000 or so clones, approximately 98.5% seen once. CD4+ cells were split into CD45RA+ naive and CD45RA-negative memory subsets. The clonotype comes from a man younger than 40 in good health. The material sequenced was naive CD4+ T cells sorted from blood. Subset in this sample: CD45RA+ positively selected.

The CDR3 DNA follows: TGCGCCAGCCGTAGCGGGAACTACGAGCAGTACTTC. Its translation is CASRSGNYEQYF. The chain is built from TRBV10-2 and TRBJ2-7, with 8 bases aligning to TRBD2. Germline-derived CDR1 and CDR2 are WSHSY and SAAADI. The CDR3 is 12 residues long. V was clipped by 8 bases and J by 3 bases; unmatched bases: 3.